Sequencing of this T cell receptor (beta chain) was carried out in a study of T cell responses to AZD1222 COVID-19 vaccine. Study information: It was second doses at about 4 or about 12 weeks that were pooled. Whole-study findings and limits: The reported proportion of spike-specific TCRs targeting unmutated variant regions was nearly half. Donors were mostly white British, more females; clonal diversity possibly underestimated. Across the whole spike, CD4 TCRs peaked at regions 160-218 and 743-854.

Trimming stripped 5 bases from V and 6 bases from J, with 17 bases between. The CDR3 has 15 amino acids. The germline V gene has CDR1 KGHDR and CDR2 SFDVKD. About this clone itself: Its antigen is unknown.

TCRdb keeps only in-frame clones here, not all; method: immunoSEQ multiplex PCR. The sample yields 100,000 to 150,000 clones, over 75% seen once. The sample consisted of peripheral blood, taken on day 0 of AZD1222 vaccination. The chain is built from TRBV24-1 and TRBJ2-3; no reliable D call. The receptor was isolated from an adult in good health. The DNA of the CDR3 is TGTGCCACCAGTGCGGCTACCTCCCTTGGTGATACGCAGTATTTT. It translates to CATSAATSLGDTQYF.